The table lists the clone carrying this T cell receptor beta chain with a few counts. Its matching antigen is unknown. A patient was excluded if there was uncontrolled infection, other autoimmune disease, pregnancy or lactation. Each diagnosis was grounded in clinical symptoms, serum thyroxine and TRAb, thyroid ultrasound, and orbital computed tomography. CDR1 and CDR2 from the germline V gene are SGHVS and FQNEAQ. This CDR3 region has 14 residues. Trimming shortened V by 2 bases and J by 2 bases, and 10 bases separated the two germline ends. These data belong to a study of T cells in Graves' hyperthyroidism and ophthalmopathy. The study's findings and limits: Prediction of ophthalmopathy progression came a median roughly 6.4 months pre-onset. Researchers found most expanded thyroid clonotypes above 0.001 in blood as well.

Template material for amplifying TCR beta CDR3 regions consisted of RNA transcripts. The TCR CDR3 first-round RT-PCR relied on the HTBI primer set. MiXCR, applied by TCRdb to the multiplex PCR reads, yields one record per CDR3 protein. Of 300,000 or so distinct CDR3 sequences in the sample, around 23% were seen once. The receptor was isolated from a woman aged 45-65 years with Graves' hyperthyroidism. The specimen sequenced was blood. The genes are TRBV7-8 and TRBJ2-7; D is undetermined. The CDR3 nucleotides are TGTGCCAGCAGCTTAACAGTGCGAACCTACGAGCAGTACTTC. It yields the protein CASSLTVRTYEQYF.